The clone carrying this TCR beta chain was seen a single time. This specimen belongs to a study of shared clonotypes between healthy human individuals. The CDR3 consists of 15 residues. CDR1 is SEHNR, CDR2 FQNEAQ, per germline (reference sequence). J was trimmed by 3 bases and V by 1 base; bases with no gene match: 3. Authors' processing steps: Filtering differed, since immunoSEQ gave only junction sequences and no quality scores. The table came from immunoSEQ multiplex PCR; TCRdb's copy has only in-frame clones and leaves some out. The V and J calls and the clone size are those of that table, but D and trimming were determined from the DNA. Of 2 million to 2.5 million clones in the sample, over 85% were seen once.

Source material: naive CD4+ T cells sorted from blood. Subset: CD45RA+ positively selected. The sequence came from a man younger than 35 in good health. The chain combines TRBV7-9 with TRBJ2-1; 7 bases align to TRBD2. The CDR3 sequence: CASSLGTSDYNEQFF. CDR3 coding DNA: TGTGCCAGCAGCTTAGGAACTAGCGACTACAATGAGCAGTTCTTC.